A single sample is the source of the 20 T cell receptor beta chains below, sequenced in a study of neoadjuvant nivolumab and ipilimumab in lung cancer. Some clones are missing from TCRdb's copy, which holds only in-frame ones; the method was immunoSEQ multiplex PCR. The sample has approximately 23,000 clones, 82% seen once. Material: peripheral blood, obtained before neoadjuvant nivolumab, alone or with ipilimumab. The receptors shown here come from an adult with non-small cell lung cancer.

The chain joins TRBV2 to TRBJ2-3; TRBD2 matches at 9 bases. The J segment lost 3 bases and the V segment lost 6 bases, leaving 4 bases of the junction unmatched. Germline V lookup: CDR1 SNHLY, CDR2 FYNNEI. This CDR3 is 14 amino acids long. The chain's CDR3 is CASSAGLATDTQYF. For the CDR3, the DNA is TGTGCCAGCAGCGCCGGACTAGCGACAGATACGCAGTATTTT.

V usage is TRBV18 and J usage is TRBJ2-7, with TRBD2 as a possible D gene (5 bases). There are 13 residues in the CDR3. Germline loops: CDR1 KGHSH, CDR2 LQKENI. V was shortened by 4 bases and J by 3 bases, with 10 bases between the two germline ends. CDR3 DNA sequence: TGTGCCAGCTCACAGGGAGCCCGCTACGAGCAGTACTTC. The encoded protein is CASSQGARYEQYF.

The chain is built from TRBV5-1 and TRBJ2-2; 7 bases are shared with TRBD1. Germline V CDR1 and CDR2: SGHRS, YFSETQ. The ends lost 1 base at V and 6 bases at J; junction bases unmatched: 3. The CDR3 sequence is 14 residues long. CDR3 amino acids: CASSLHRGSGELFF. The CDR3 region has the DNA TGCGCCAGCAGCTTGCACAGGGGATCCGGGGAGCTGTTTTTT.

The V and J genes are TRBV4-1 and TRBJ2-2, with D hard to call. Trimming left V 1 base short and J 5 bases short, with 23 bases between. This CDR3 contains 19 residues. Germline CDR1 is MGHRA and CDR2 is YSYEKL. The CDR3 DNA sequence: TGCGCCAGCAGCCAAGCCAAGGTATCAAGGTCCGTAGGAACCGGGGAGCTGTTTTTT. It encodes CASSQAKVSRSVGTGELFF.

This clone was seen once. V usage is TRBV9 and J usage is TRBJ2-3; D unresolved. Germline CDR1 is SGDLS and CDR2 is YYNGEE. V lost 3 bases to trimming and J lost 5 bases, with 10 bases between them. The CDR3 is made up of 13 amino acids. The CDR3 region has the DNA TGTGCCAGCAGCGAGTTCACGGGAGATACGCAGTATTTT. Translating it yields CASSEFTGDTQYF. The full variable domain, rest sourced from reference TRBV9 and TRBJ2-3, is DSGVTQTPKHLITATGQRVTLRCSPRSGDLSVYWYQQSLDQGLQFLIQYYNGEERAKGNILERFSAQQFPDLHSELNLSSLELGDSALYFCASSEFTGDTQYFGPGTRLTVL.

This clone was picked up a small number of times. This rearrangement joins TRBV9 to TRBJ2-2; 9 nucleotides match TRBD1. Germline values: CDR1 SGDLS, CDR2 YYNGEE. The CDR3 covers 14 residues. Germline trimming cut 4 bases from V and 7 bases from J; bases unmatched to any gene: 5. CDR3 sequence reads: CASSIQGAGGELFF. As DNA, the CDR3 is TGTGCCAGCAGCATACAGGGGGCGGGCGGGGAGCTGTTTTTT.

The chain employs TRBV6-4 and TRBJ2-2; 11 bases match TRBD2. Germline values: CDR1 MRHNA, CDR2 SNTAGT. The CDR3 consists of 15 residues. V dropped 5 bases and J dropped 4; count of bases not matched to a gene: 3. CDR3 sequence (DNA): TGTGCCAGCAGTCTAGCGGGAGGAGGCACCGGGGAGCTGTTTTTT. As protein: CASSLAGGGTGELFF.

The chain is built from TRBV11-2 and TRBJ2-5; the match to TRBD1 covers 7 bases. V shed 10 bases, J shed 9 bases, and the junction held 5 bases outside the gene matches. The CDR3 extends over 10 amino acids. From germline, CDR1 is SGHAT and CDR2 FQNNGV. For the CDR3, the DNA is TGTGCCACTGGTAGGGGGCCCCAGTACTTC. This gives the protein CATGRGPQYF.

The genes are TRBV4-3 and TRBJ2-5; 7 bases are a match to TRBD2. The CDR3 is 18 residues long. CDR1 and CDR2 (germline): LGHNA, YSLEER. J lost 7 bases, V lost 0 bases, and 17 bases had no gene match. The CDR3, as DNA: TGCGCCAGCAGCCAAGATCTCGGGGGAGGGCCCTCGGTGGTGACCCAGTACTTC. It codes for CASSQDLGGGPSVVTQYF.

This clone was seen a single time. J is TRBJ1-5 and V is TRBV6-1, with 9 bases fitting TRBD1. Losses at the gene ends were 2 bases for V and 5 bases for J; bases not matched to a gene: 7. The CDR3 runs 16 residues. Germline V gives CDR1 MNHNS, CDR2 SASEGT. CDR3 nucleotides: TGTGCCAGCAGTGAACCCCGACAGGGGGGGGATCAGCCCCAGCATTTT. It yields the protein CASSEPRQGGDQPQHF.

The rearrangement links TRBV18 to TRBJ2-7; 11 bases map to TRBD2. The CDR3 length is 19 residues. Germline V gene sequence: CDR1 KGHSH, CDR2 LQKENI. V gave up 0 bases and J gave up 0 bases; unmatched junction bases: 10. CDR3: CASSPPGASGRHPSYEQYF. Here the CDR3 DNA reads TGTGCCAGCTCACCACCGGGGGCTAGCGGGAGGCACCCCTCCTACGAGCAGTACTTC. The full variable domain, in which reference TRBV18 and TRBJ2-7 provide the parts outside the CDR3, is NAGVMQNPRHLVRRRGQEARLRCSPMKGHSHVYWYRQLPEEGLKFMVYLQKENIIDESGMPKERFSAEFPKEGPSILRIQQVVRGDSAAYFCASSPPGASGRHPSYEQYFGPGTRLTVT.

The DNA of the CDR3 is TGTGCCAGCCCCTTGGACGGGACGGCAAAGGATGAGCAGTTCTTC. Translating it yields CASPLDGTAKDEQFF. The rearrangement joins TRBV18 to TRBJ2-1; D is tentatively TRBD1 or TRBD2 (5 bases each). Trimming left V 8 bases short and J 8 bases short, with 22 bases between. The CDR3 is made up of 15 amino acids. In germline, CDR1 is KGHSH, CDR2 LQKENI.

Only one count was recorded for this clone. The rearrangement uses TRBV7-8 and TRBJ1-4; D remains unclear. In germline, CDR1 is SGHVS, CDR2 FQNEAQ. V lost 3 bases and J 3 bases, leaving 14 bases between the germline ends. The CDR3 sequence is 16 residues long. The CDR3 region is CASSFPPGSPNEKLFF. CDR3 DNA sequence: TGTGCCAGCAGCTTTCCTCCGGGGAGTCCTAATGAAAAACTGTTTTTT.

By sample share, this clone is large. This chain uses TRBV7-3 with TRBJ1-1; no clear D. V lost 7 bases and J lost 7, with 13 bases in between. The CDR3 extends over 12 amino acids. Germline V gene data show CDR1 as SGHTA and CDR2 as FQGTGA. Here the CDR3 reads CASNTDTIEAFF. The CDR3 DNA reads as TGTGCCAGCAACACTGACACAATTGAAGCTTTCTTT.

Regarding this clone: One junction end does not reproduce the germline sequence, and a read error may be involved. The chain is built from TRBV7-7 and TRBJ2-2; 9 bases match TRBD1. The CDR3 totals 14 residues. CDR1 is SSHAT, CDR2 FNYEAQ, per germline (reference sequence). The CDR3 reads CASSRDRDTGELFF. CDR3 nucleotide sequence: TGTGCTAGCAGCCGGGACAGGGACACCGGGGAGCTGTTTTTT.

This clone was detected only once. The chain links TRBV29-1 to TRBJ2-7; 12 bases agree with TRBD1. V dropped 7 bases and J dropped 5; count of bases not matched to a gene: 3. Germline V gene sequence: CDR1 SQVTM, CDR2 ANQGSEA. The CDR3 spans 12 residues. The CDR3 sequence: CSGGQGANEQYF. The CDR3 nucleotides are TGCAGCGGGGGACAGGGGGCCAACGAGCAGTACTTC.

The V gene is TRBV18, the J gene TRBJ2-3; TRBD2 matches at 10 bases. Germline assignment: CDR1 KGHSH and CDR2 LQKENI. The CDR3 consists of 14 residues. The V segment lost 5 bases and the J segment 3 bases; nucleotides outside the gene matches: 2. CDR3 in amino acids: CASSSGRVTDTQYF. The CDR3 bases are TGTGCCAGCTCAAGCGGGAGGGTGACAGATACGCAGTATTTT.

This clone was observed a single time. The chain combines TRBV2 with TRBJ2-7; D is unclear. Germline CDR1 is SNHLY and CDR2 is FYNNEI. Trimming pared 10 bases from V and 5 bases from J, leaving 18 bases between. This CDR3 spans 13 amino acids. CDR3 bases: TGTGCCACCGCGGAGCGAATCCCTAACGAGCAGTACTTC. Translation: CATAERIPNEQYF.

The V call is TRBV30, the J call TRBJ1-3, with unresolved D. The CDR3 has 13 amino acids. CDR1 GTSNPN and CDR2 SVGIG come from the germline V gene (reference sequence). For the CDR3, the DNA is TGTGCTCAGGCCGCCAGCTCTGGAAACACCATATATTTT. It is translated as CAQAASSGNTIYF.

The chain recombines TRBV6-1 with TRBJ2-3; D gene unclear. V lost 2 bases to trimming and J lost 4 bases, with 13 bases between them. Germline V lookup: CDR1 MNHNS, CDR2 SASEGT. This CDR3 comprises 15 residues. CDR3 DNA sequence: TGTGCCAGCAGTGAAAGTAACAGCGACTCAGATACGCAGTATTTT. This gives the protein CASSESNSDSDTQYF.